This T cell receptor beta chain was documented in a study of blood T cell repertoires in COVID-19. Measured with immunoSEQ multiplex PCR; TCRdb has only the in-frame clones, and not every one. The sample includes 50,000 or so clones, 85% to 90% seen only once; the top ten take over 25%. Per germline, CDR1 SGHRS and CDR2 YFSETQ. The V segment lost 4 bases and the J segment 6 bases; nucleotides outside the gene matches: 6. The CDR3 has 14 amino acids. The chain has TRBV5-1 and TRBJ2-1, with 8 bases fitting TRBD1. The sequence derives from a human donor in a cohort sampled during active COVID-19. Material: peripheral blood. CDR3 bases: TGCGCCAGCAGCCCGGGCGACAGGGGCAATGAGCAGTTCTTC. Its protein product is CASSPGDRGNEQFF.